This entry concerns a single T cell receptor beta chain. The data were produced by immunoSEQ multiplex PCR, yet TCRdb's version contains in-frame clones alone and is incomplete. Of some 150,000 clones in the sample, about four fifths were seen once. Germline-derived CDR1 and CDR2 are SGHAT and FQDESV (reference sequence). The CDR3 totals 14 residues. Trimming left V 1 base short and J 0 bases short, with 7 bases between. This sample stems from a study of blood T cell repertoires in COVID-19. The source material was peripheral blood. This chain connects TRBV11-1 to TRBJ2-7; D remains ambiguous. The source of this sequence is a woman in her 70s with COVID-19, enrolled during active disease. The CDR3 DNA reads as TGTGCCAGCAGCTTAGGCCACAGCTCCTACGAGCAGTACTTC. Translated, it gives CASSLGHSSYEQYF.